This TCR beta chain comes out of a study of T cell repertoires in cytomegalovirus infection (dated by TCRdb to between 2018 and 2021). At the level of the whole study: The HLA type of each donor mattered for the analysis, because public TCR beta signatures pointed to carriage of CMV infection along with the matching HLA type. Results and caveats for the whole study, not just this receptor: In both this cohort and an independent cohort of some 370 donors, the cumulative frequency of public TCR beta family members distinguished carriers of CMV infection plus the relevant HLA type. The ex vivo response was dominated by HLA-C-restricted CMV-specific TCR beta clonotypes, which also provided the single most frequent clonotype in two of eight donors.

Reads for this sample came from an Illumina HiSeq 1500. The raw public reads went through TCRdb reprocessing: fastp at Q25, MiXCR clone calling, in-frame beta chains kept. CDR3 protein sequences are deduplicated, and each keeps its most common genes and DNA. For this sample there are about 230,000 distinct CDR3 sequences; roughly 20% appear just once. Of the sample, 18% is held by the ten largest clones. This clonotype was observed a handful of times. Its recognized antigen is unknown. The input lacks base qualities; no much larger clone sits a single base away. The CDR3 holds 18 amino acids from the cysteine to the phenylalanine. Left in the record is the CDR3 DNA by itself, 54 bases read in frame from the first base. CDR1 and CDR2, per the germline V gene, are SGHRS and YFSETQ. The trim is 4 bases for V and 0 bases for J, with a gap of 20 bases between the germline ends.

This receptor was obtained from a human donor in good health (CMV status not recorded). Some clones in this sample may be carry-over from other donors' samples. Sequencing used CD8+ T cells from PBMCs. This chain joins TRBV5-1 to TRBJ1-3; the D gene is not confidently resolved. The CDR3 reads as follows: CASSNTLTHDDSGNTIYF. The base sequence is TGCGCCAGCAGCAATACCCTCACGCACGACGACTCTGGAAACACCATATATTTT.